The 13 T cell receptor beta chains given below trace back to one sample, sequenced in a study of response to subunit inactivated influenza vaccine. TCRdb ran MiXCR on the RT-PCR reads and lists one entry per CDR3 protein. The data contain around 200,000 distinct CDR3 sequences, 9.5% to 15% of them singletons. These records were also assigned to another study, of T cells expressing NK-cell markers. As that study records: Scientists made TCR beta cDNA using 5'RACE template switching with UMIs.

The material sequenced was CD8+ T cells sorted from PBMCs, taken roughly 12 days after vaccination. These receptors were obtained from a man aged 50-59 years who received an inactivated influenza vaccine.

This clonotype came up a few times. The chain recombines TRBV4-2 with TRBJ2-7; D uncertain. The CDR3 extends over 16 amino acids. The V end was cut by 0 bases, the J end by 4 bases, with 16 bases between. Per the germline V gene, CDR1 is LGHNA and CDR2 is YNFKEQ. The CDR3 region is CASSQEVAATLYEQYF. CDR3 sequence (DNA): TGTGCCAGCAGCCAAGAGGTTGCCGCGACACTGTACGAGCAGTACTTC.

This clonotype was detected a few times. The chain joins TRBV3-1 to TRBJ1-1; no reliable D call. Germline V CDR1 and CDR2: LGHDT, YNNKEL (reference sequence). The CDR3 runs to 16 residues. The V gene lost 4 bases and the J gene lost 0 bases, with 15 bases spanning the gap. The chain's CDR3 is CASSPGPGVMNTEAFF. The CDR3 DNA reads as TGTGCCAGCAGCCCGGGCCCCGGAGTTATGAACACTGAAGCTTTCTTT.

The table lists this clonotype with many counts. The chain couples TRBV28 to TRBJ1-2, with unresolved D. The CDR3 sequence is 17 residues long. Germline CDR1 reads MDHEN; CDR2 reads SYDVKM. V lost 2 bases and J 0 bases, leaving 16 bases between the germline ends. The CDR3 loop reads CASSLPLAATTNYGYTF. CDR3 coding DNA: TGTGCCAGCAGTTTACCACTAGCAGCAACCACTAACTATGGCTACACCTTC.

The V and J genes are TRBV6-1 and TRBJ2-7, with D uncertain. CDR3 length equals 14 residues. Trimming shortened V by 6 bases and J by 4 bases, and 16 bases separated the two germline ends. Per germline, CDR1 MNHNS and CDR2 SASEGT. The CDR3 nucleotides read TGTGCCAGCAGCCCGTCGGCAGGAACTTACGAGCAGTACTTC. This translates into CASSPSAGTYEQYF.

This clonotype has a count of ten or more. The gene calls are TRBV4-3 and TRBJ2-5; TRBD1 matches at 7 bases. V lost 0 bases to trimming and J lost 4 bases; unmatched junction nucleotides: 5. The CDR3 is 15 amino acids. Germline assignment: CDR1 LGHNA and CDR2 YSLEER. The chain's CDR3 is CASSQEDRALETQYF. The CDR3 DNA sequence: TGCGCCAGCAGCCAAGAAGACAGGGCATTAGAGACCCAGTACTTC.

This clonotype was found many times. The chain links TRBV4-1 to TRBJ2-2; no firm D call. The germline V and J ends were trimmed by 3 bases and 2 bases, with 7 bases remaining between them. CDR1 MGHRA and CDR2 YSYEKL come from the germline V gene. This CDR3 is 14 amino acids long. The DNA of the CDR3 is TGCGCCAGCAGCCATAGCAAAAACACCGGGGAGCTGTTTTTT. The encoded protein is CASSHSKNTGELFF.

This clonotype was observed a handful of times. This chain joins TRBV7-8 and TRBJ1-6; 9 bases align to TRBD1. Germline V gives CDR1 SGHVS, CDR2 FQNEAQ. V shed 4 bases, J shed 8 bases, and the junction held 3 bases outside the gene matches. CDR3 length: 14 residues. Written as DNA, the CDR3 is TGTGCCAGCAGCTCCCGGGACAGGGATTCACCCCTCCACTTT. The encoded protein is CASSSRDRDSPLHF.

This chain links TRBV4-2 with TRBJ1-1, with D perhaps TRBD1 (5 bases). Germline V lookup: CDR1 LGHNA, CDR2 YNFKEQ. Deletions cut 4 bases from V and 1 base from J, with 10 bases between. This CDR3 region has 14 residues. This chain's CDR3 is CASSRGAPNTEAFF. The CDR3 DNA sequence: TGTGCCAGCAGCCGAGGGGCCCCGAACACTGAAGCTTTCTTT.

The rearrangement uses TRBV11-2 and TRBJ2-1; 9 bases match TRBD2. The CDR3 spans 19 residues. The germline gives CDR1 SGHAT, CDR2 FQNNGV. V shed 1 base, J shed 3 bases, and the junction held 13 bases outside the gene matches. The CDR3 region is CASSLVWLAGSESYNEQFF. In nucleotides, the CDR3 is TGTGCCAGCAGCTTAGTTTGGCTAGCGGGGAGTGAAAGCTACAATGAGCAGTTCTTC.

This clonotype has only a few counts. The V call is TRBV5-1, the J call TRBJ2-1, with D tentatively TRBD2 (5 bases). V was pared by 0 bases and J by 10 bases, with 17 bases between. Germline CDR1 reads SGHRS; CDR2 reads YFSETQ. The CDR3 is 15 amino acids. The CDR3 coding sequence is TGCGCCAGCAGCTTGGTTCGGGGTGGGGATGGGGAGCAGTTCTTC. Encoded protein: CASSLVRGGDGEQFF.

The CDR3 region is CASSLDMFSNTEAFF. The CDR3 coding sequence is TGTGCCAGCAGCTTGGATATGTTCTCGAACACTGAAGCTTTCTTT. The chain carries TRBV5-6 and TRBJ1-1; D unresolved. CDR1 SGHDT and CDR2 YYEEEE come from the germline V gene. The CDR3 has 15 amino acids. The V gene lost 0 bases and the J gene lost 1 base, with 10 bases spanning the gap.

In nucleotides, the CDR3 is TGCAGCGTACAGGACACCGGGGAGCTGTTTTTT. Translating it yields CSVQDTGELFF. This chain connects TRBV29-1 to TRBJ2-2; D may be TRBD1 (5 bases). The CDR3 consists of 11 residues. Deletions cut 6 bases from V and 3 bases from J, with 5 bases between. Germline V gene data show CDR1 as SQVTM and CDR2 as ANQGSEA.

The rearrangement uses TRBV11-2 and TRBJ1-2; 10 nucleotides line up with TRBD1. CDR3 length equals 15 residues. CDR1 and CDR2 (germline): SGHAT, FQNNGV. The junction had 12 bases not matched to a gene; V was cut back by 6 bases and J by 8 bases. CDR3 protein: CASSYGTGDRFGYTF. In nucleotides, the CDR3 is TGTGCCAGCAGTTACGGGACAGGGGATAGGTTCGGCTACACCTTC.